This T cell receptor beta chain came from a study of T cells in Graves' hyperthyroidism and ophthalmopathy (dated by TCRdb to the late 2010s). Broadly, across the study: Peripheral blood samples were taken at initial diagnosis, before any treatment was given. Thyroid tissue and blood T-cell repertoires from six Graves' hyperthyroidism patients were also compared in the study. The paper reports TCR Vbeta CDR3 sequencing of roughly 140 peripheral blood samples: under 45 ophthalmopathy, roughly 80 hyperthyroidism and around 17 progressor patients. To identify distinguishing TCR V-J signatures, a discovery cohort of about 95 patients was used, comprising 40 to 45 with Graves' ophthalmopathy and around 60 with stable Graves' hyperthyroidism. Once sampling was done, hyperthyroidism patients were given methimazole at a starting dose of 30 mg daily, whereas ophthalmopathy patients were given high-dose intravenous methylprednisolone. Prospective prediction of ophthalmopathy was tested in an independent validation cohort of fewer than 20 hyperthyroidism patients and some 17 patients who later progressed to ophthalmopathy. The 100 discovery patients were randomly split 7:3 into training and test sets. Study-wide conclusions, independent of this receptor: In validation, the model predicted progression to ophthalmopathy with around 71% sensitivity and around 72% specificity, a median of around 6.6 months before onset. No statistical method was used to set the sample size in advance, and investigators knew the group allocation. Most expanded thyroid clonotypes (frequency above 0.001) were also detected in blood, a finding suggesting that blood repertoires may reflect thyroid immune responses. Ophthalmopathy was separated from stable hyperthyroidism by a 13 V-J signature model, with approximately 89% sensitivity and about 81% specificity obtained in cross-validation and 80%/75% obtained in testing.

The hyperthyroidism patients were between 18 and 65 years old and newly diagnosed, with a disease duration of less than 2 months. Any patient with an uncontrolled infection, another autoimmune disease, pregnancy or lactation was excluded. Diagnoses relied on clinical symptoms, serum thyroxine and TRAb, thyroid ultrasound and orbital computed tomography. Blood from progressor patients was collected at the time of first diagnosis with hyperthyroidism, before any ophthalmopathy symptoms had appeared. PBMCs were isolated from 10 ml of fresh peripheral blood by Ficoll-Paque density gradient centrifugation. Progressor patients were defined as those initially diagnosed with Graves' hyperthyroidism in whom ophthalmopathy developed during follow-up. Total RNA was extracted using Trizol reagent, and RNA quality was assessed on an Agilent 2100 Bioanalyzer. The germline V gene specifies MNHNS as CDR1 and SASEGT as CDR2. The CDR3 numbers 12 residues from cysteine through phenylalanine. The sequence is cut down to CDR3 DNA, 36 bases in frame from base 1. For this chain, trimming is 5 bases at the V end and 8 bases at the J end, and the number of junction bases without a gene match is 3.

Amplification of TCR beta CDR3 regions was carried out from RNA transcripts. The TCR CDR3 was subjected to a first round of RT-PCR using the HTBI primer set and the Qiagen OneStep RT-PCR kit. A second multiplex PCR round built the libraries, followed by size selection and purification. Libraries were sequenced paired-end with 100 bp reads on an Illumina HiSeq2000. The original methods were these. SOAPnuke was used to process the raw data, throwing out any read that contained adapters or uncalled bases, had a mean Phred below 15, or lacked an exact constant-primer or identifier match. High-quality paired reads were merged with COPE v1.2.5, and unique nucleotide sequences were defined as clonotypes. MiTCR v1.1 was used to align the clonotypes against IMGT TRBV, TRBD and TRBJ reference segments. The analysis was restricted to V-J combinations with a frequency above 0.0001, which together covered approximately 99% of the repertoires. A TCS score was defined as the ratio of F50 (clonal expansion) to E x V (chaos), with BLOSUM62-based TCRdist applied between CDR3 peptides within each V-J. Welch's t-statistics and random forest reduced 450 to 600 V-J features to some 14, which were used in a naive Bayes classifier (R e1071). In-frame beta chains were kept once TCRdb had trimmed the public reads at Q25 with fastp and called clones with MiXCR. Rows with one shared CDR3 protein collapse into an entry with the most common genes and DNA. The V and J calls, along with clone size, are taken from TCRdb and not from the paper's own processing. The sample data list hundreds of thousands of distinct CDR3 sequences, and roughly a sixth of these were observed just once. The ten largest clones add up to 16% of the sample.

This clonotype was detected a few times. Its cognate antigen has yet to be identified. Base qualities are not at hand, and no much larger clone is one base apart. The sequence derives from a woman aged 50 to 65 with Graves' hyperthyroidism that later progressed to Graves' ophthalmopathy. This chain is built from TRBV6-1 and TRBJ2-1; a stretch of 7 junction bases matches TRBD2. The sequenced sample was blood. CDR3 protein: CASSRGRDEQFF. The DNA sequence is TGTGCCAGCAGTCGGGGGAGGGATGAGCAGTTCTTC.